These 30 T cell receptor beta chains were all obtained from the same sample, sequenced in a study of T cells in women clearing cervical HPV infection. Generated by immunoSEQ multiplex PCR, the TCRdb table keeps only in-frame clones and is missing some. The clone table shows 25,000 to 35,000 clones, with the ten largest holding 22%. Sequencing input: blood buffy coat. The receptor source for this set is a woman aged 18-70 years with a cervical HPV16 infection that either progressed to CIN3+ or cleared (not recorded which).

CDR3 protein: CASSLGRGDMGYTF. The CDR3 bases that were read are TGTGCCAGCAGCTTAGGCAGGGGGGATATGGGC. This chain connects TRBV7-3 to TRBJ1-2, with 7 positions matching TRBD1. The CDR3 extends 3 residues past the end of the read, so its final part is completed from the germline J gene. The germline CDR1 and CDR2 sequences are SGHTA and FQGTGA. This CDR3 is built from 14 residues.

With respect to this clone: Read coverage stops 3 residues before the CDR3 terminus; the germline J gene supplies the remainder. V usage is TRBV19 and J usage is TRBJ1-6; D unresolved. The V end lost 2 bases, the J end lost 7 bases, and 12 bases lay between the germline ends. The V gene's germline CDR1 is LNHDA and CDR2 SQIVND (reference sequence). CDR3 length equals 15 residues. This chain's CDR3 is CASSIWAGRNSPLHF. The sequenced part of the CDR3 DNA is TGTGCCAGTAGTATATGGGCAGGAAGAAATTCACCC.

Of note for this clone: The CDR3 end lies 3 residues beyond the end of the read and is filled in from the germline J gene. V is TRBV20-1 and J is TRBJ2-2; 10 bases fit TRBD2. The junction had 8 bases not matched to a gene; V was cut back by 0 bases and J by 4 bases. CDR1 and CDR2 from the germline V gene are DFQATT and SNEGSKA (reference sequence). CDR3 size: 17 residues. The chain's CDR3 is CSARDNSGRSITGELFF. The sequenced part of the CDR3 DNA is TGCAGTGCTAGAGATAATAGCGGGAGGTCGATCACCGGGGAG.

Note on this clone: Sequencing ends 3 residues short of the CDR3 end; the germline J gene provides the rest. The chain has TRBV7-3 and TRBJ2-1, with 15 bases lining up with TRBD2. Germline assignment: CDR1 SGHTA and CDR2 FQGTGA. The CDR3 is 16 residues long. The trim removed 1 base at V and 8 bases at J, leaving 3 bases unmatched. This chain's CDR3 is CASSLSGTSGRYEQFF. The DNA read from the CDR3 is TGTGCCAGCAGCTTAAGCGGGACTAGCGGGAGGTATGAG. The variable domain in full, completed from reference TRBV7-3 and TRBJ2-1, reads GAGVSQTPSNKVTEKGKYVELRCDPISGHTALYWYRQSLGQGPEFLIYFQGTGAADDSGLPNDRFFAVRPEGSVSTLKIQRTERGDSAVYLCASSLSGTSGRYEQFFGPGTRLTVL.

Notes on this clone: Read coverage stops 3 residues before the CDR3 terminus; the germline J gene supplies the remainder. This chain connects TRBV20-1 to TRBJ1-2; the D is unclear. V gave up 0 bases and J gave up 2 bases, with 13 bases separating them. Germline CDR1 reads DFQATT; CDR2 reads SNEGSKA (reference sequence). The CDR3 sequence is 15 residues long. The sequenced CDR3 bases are TGCAGTGCTAGAGATTCCCCAGGATCCAACTATGGC. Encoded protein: CSARDSPGSNYG. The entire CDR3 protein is CSARDSPGSNYGYTF.

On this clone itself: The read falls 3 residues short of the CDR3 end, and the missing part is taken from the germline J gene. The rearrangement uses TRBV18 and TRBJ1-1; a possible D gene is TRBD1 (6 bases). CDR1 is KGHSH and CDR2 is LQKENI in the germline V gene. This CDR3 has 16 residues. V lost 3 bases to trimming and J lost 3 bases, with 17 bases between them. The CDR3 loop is CASSPLEGDTYTEAFF. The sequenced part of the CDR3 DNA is TGTGCCAGCTCACCTCTCGAGGGGGACACGTACACTGAA.

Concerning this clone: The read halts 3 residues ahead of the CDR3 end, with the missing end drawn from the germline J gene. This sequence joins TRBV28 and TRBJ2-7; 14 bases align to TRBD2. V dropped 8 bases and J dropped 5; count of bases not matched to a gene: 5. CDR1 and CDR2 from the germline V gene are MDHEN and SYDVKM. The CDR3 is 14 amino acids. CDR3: CASGPGLAGDEQYF. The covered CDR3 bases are TGTGCCAGCGGCCCGGGACTAGCGGGAGACGAG.

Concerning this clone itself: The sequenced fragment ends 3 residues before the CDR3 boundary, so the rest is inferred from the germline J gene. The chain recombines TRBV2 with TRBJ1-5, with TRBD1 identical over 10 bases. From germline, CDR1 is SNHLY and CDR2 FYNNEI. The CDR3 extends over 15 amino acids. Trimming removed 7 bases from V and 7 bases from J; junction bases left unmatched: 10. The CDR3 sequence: CASTDGTGASQPQHF. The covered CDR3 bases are TGTGCCAGCACCGACGGGACAGGGGCGTCCCAGCCC.

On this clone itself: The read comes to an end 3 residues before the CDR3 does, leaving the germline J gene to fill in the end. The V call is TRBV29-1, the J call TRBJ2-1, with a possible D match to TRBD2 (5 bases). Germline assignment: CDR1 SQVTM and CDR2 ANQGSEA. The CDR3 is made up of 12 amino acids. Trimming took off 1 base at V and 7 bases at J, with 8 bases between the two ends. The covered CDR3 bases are TGCAGCGTTGAAGTGGGCGGGAATGAG. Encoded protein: CSVEVGGNE. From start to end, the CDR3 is CSVEVGGNEQFF.

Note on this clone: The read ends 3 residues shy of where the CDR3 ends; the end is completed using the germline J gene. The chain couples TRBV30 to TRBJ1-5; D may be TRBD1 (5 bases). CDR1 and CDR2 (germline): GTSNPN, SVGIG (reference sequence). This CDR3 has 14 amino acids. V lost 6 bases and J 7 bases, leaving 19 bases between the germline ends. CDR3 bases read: TGTGCCTGCCCCGGATCAGGGCTAGGGCAGCCC. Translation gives CACPGSGLGQP. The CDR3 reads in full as CACPGSGLGQPQHF. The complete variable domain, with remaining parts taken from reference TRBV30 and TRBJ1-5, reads SQTIHQWPATLVQPVGSPLSLECTVEGTSNPNLYWYRQAAGRGLQLLFYSVGIGQISSEVPQNLSASRPQDRQFILSSKKLLLSDSGFYLCACPGSGLGQPQHFGDGTRLSIL.

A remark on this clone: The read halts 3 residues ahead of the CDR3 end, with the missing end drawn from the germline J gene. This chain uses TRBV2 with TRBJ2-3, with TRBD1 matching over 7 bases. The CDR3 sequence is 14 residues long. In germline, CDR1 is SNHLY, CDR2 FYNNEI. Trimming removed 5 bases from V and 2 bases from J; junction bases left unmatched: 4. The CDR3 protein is CASSRDRSTDTQYF. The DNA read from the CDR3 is TGTGCCAGCAGTCGGGACAGATCCACAGATACG.

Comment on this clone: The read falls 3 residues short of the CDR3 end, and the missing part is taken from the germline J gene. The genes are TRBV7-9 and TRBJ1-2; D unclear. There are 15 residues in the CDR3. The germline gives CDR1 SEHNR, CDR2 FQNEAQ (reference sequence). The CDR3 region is CASSLSDFSYNDYTF. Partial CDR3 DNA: TGTGCCAGCAGCTTAAGCGATTTCTCCTACAATGAC.

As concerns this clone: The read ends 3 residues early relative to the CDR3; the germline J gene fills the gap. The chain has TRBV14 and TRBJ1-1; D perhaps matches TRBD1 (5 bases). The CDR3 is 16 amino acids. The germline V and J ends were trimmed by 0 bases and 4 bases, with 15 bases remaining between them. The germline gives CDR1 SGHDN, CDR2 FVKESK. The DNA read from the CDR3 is TGTGCCAGCAGCCAAGATGGTAGGGGAAGGAGCACTGAA. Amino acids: CASSQDGRGRSTE. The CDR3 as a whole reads CASSQDGRGRSTEAFF. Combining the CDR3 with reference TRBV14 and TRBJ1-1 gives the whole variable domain EAGVTQFPSHSVIEKGQTVTLRCDPISGHDNLYWYRRVMGKEIKFLLHFVKESKQDESGMPNNRFLAERTGGTYSTLKVQPAELEDSGVYFCASSQDGRGRSTEAFFGQGTRLTVV.

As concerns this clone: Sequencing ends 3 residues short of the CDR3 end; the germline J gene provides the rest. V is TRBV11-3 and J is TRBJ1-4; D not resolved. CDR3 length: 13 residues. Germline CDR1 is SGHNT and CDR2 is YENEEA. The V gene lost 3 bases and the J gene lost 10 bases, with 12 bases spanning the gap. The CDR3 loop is CASSLEGLGKLFF. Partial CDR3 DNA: TGTGCCAGCAGCTTGGAGGGCCTTGGAAAA.

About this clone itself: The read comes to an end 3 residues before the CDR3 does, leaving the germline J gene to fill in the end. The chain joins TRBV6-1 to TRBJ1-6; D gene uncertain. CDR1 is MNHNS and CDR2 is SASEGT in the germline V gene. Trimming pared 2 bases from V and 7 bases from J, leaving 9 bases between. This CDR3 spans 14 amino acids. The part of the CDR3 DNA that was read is TGTGCCAGCAGTGAAATTACCGCGAATTCACCC. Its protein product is CASSEITANSP. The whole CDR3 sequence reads CASSEITANSPLHF.

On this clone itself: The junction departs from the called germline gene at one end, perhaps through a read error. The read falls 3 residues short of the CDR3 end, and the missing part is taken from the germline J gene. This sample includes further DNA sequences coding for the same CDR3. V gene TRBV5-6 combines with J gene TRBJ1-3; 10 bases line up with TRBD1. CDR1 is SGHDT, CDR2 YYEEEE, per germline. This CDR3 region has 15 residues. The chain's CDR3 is CASSFGTGVGNTIYF. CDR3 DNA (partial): TGTGCCAGCAGCTTCGGGACAGGGGTGGGAAACACG.

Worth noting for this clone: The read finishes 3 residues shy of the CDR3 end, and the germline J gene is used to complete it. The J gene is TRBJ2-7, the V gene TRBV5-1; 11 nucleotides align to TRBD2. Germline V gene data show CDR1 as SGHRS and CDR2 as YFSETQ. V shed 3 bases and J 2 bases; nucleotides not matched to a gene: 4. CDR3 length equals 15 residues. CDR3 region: CASSSPGLAAYEQYF. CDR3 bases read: TGCGCCAGCAGCTCACCGGGACTAGCGGCCTACGAG. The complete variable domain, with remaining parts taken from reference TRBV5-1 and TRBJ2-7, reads KAGVTQTPRYLIKTRGQQVTLSCSPISGHRSVSWYQQTPGQGLQFLFEYFSETQRNKGNFPGRFSGRQFSNSRSEMNVSTLELGDSALYLCASSSPGLAAYEQYFGPGTRLTVT.

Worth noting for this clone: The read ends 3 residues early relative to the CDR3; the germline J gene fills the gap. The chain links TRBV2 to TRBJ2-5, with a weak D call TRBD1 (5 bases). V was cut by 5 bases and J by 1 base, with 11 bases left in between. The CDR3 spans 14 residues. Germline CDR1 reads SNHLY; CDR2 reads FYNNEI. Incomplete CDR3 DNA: TGTGCCAGCAGTAGGGGCAGGATCCAAGAGACC. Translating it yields CASSRGRIQET. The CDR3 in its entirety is CASSRGRIQETQYF.

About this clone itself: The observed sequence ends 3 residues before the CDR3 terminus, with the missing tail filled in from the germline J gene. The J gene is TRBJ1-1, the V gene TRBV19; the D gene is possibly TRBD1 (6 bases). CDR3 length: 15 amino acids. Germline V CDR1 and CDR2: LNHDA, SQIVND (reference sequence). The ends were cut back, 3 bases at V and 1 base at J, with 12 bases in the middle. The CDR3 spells CASSIIDRTNTEAFF. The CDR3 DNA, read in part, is TGTGCCAGTAGTATTATTGACAGGACGAACACTGAA.

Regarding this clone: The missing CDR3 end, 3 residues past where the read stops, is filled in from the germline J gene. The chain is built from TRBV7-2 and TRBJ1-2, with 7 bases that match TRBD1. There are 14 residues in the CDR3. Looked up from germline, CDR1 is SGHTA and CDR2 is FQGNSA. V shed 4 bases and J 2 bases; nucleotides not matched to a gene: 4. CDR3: CASSWDSKNYGYTF. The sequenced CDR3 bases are TGTGCCAGCAGCTGGGACAGCAAGAACTATGGC.

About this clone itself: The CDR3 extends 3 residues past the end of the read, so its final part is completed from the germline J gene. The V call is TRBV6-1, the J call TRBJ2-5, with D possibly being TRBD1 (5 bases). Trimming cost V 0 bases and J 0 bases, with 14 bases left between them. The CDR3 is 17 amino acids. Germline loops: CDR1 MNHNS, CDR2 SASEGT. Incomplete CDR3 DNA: TGTGCCAGCAGTGAAGCGAGTCTGGACACCTACCAAGAGACC. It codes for CASSEASLDTYQET. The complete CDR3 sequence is CASSEASLDTYQETQYF.

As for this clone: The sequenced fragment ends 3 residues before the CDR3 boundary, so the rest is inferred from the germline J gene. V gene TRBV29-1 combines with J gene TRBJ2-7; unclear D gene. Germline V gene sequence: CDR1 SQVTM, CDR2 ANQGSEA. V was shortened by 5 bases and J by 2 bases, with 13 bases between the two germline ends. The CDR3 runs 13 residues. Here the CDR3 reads CSVRTLATYEQYF. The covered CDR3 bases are TGCAGCGTTCGTACCTTAGCTACCTACGAG.

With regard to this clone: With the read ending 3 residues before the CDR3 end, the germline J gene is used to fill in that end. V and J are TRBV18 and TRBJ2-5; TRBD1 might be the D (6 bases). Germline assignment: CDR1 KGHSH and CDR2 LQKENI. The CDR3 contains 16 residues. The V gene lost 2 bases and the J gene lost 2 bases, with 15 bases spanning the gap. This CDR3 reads CASSPWTAERQETQYF. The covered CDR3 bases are TGTGCCAGCTCACCATGGACAGCGGAGAGGCAAGAGACC.

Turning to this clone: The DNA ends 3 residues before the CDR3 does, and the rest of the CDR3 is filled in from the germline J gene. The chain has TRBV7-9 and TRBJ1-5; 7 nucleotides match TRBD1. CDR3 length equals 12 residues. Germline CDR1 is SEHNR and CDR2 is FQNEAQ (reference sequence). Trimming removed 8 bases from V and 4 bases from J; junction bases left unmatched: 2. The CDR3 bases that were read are TGTGCCAGCGGGGACAGAAATCAGCCC. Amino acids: CASGDRNQP. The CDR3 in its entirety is CASGDRNQPQHF.

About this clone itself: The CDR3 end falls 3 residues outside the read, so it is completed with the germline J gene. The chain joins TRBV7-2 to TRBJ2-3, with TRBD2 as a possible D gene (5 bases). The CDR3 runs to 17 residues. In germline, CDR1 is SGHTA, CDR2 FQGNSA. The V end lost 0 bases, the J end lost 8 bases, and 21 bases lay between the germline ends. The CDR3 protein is CASSLARAVSLGGTQYF. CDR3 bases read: TGTGCCAGCAGCTTAGCTAGGGCCGTTAGTCTCGGAGGTACG.

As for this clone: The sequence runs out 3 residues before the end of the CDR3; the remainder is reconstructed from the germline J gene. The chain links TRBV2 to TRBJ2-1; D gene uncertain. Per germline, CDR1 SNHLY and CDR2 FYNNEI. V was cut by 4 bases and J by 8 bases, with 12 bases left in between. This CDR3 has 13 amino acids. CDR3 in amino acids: CASSGGLVDEQFF. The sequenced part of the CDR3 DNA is TGTGCCAGCAGTGGCGGCCTAGTGGATGAG.

CDR3 DNA (partial): TGTGCCAGCAGCTTAATGGCAGGGGGGATTACTGAA. Protein sequence: CASSLMAGGITE. The complete CDR3 protein is CASSLMAGGITEAFF. The rearrangement links TRBV7-3 to TRBJ1-1, with 7 bases matching TRBD1. The read ends 3 residues shy of where the CDR3 ends; the end is completed using the germline J gene. V shed 1 base, J shed 5 bases, and the junction held 7 bases outside the gene matches. Germline V gene lookup returns CDR1 SGHTA and CDR2 FQGTGA. The CDR3 runs 15 residues.

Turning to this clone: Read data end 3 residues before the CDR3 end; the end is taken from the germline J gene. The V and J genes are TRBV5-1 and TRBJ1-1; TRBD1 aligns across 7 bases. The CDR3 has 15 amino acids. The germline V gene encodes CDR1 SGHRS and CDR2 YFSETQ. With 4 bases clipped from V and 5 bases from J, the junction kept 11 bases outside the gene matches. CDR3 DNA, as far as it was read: TGCGCCAGCAGCCTCACCAGGACAGGACGGACTGAA. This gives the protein CASSLTRTGRTE. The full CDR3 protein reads CASSLTRTGRTEAFF.

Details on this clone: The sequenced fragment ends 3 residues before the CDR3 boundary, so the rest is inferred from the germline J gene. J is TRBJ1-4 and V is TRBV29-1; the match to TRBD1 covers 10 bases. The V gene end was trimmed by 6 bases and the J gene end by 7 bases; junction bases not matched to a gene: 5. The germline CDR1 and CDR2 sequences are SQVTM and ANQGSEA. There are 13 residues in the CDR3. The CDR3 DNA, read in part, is TGCAGCGTCAGACAGGGGGCAGGTGAAAAA. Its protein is CSVRQGAGEK. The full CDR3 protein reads CSVRQGAGEKLFF.

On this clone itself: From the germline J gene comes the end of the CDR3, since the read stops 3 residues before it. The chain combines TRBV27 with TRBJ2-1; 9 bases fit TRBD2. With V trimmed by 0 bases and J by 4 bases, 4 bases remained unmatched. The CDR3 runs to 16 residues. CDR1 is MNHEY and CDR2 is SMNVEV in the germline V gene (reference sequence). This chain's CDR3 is CASSLSTSGVYNEQFF. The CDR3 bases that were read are TGTGCCAGCAGTTTATCGACTAGCGGTGTATACAATGAG.